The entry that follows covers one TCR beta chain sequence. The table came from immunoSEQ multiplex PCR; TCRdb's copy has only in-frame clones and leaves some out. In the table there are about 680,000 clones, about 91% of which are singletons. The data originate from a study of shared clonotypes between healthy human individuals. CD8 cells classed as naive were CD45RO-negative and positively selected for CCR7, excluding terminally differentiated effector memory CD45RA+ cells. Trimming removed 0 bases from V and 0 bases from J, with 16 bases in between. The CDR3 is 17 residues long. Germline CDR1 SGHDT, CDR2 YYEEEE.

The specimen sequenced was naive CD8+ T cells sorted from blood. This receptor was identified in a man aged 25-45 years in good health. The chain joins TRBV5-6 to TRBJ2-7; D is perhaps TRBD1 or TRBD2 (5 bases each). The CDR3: CASSLDFLGTSSYEQYF. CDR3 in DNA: TGTGCCAGCAGCTTGGACTTTCTCGGGACGAGCTCCTACGAGCAGTACTTC.